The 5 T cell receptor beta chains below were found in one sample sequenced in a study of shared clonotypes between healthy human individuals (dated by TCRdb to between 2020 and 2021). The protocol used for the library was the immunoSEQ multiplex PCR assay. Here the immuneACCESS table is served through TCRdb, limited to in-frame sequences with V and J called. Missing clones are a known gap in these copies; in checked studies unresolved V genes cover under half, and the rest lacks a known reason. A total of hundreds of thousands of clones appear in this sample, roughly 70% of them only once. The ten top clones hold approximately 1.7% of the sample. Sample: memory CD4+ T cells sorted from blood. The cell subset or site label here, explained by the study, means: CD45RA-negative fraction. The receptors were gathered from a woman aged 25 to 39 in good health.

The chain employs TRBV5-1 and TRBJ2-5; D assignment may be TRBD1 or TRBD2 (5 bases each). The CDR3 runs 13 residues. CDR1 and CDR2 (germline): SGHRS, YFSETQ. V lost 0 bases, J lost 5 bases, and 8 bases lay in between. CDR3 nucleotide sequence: TGCGCCAGCAGCTTGGCAGGGAGCGAGACCCAGTACTTC. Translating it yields CASSLAGSETQYF.

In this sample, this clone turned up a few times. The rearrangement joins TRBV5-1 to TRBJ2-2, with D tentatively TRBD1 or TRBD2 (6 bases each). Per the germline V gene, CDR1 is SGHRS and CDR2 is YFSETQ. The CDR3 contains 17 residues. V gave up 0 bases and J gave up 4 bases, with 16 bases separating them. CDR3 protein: CASSLAVGGAITGELFF. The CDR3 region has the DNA TGCGCCAGCAGCTTGGCCGTGGGGGGCGCAATCACCGGGGAGCTGTTTTTT.

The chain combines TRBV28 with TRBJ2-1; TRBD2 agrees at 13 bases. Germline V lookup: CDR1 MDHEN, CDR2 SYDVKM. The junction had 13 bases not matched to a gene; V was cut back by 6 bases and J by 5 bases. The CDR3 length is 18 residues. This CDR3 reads CASRPNLPGLAGNNEQFF. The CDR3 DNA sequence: TGTGCCAGCAGACCGAACCTACCGGGACTAGCGGGGAACAATGAGCAGTTCTTC.

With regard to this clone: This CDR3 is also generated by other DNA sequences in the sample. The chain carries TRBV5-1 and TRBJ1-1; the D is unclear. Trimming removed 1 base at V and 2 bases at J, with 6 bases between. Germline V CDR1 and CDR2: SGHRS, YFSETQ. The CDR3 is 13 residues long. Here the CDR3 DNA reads TGCGCCAGCAGCTTGAGTAGAAACACTGAAGCTTTCTTT. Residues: CASSLSRNTEAFF. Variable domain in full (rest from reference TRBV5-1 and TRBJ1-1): KAGVTQTPRYLIKTRGQQVTLSCSPISGHRSVSWYQQTPGQGLQFLFEYFSETQRNKGNFPGRFSGRQFSNSRSEMNVSTLELGDSALYLCASSLSRNTEAFFGQGTRLTVV.

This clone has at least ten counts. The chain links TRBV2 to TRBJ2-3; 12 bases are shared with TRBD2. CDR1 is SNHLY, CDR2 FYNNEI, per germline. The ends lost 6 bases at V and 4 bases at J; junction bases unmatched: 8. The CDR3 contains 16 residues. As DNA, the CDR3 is TGTGCCAGCAGCCATAGGACTAGCGGGGCGGCAGATACGCAGTATTTT. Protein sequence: CASSHRTSGAADTQYF.